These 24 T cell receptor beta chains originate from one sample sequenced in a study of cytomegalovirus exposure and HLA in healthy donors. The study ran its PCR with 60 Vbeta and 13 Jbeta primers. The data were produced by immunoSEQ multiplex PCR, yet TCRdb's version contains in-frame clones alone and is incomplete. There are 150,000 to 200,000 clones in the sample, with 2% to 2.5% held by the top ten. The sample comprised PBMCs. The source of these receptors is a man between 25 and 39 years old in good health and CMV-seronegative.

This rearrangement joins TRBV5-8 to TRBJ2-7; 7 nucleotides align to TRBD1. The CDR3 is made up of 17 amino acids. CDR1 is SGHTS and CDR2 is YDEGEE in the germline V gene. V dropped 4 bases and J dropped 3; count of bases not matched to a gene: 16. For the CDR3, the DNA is TGTGCCAGCAGCCAGCCAGCGACAGGGTTTCCACTCTACGAGCAGTACTTC. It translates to CASSQPATGFPLYEQYF.

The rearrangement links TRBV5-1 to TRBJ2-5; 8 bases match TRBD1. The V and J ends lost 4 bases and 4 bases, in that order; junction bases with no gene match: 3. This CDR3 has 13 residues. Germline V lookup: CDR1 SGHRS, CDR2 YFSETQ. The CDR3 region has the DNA TGCGCCAGCAGCGTAGGGACAGGAGAGACCCAGTACTTC. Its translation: CASSVGTGETQYF.

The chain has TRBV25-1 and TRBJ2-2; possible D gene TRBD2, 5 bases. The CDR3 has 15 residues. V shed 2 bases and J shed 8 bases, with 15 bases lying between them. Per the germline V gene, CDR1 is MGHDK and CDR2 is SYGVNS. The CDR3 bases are TGTGCCAGCAGTGAAAGGACGTTTAGGGAGGGGGAGCTGTTTTTT. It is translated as CASSERTFREGELFF.

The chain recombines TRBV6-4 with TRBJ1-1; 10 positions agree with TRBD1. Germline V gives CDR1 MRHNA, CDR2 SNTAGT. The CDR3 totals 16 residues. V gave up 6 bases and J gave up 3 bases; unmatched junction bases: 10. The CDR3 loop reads CASSAGQGVGDTEAFF. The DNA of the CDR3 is TGTGCCAGCAGCGCAGGACAGGGGGTGGGAGACACTGAAGCTTTCTTT.

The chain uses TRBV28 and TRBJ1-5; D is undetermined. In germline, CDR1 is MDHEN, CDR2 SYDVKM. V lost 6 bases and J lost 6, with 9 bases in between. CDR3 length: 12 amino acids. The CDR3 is CASSLAGQPQHF. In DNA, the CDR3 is TGTGCCAGCAGCCTCGCAGGTCAGCCCCAGCATTTT.

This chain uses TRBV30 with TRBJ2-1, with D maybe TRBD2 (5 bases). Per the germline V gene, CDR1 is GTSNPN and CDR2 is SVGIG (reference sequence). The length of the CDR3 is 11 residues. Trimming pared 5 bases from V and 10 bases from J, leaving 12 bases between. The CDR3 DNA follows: TGTGCCTGGGGCCTACTAGACGAGCAGTTCTTC. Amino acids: CAWGLLDEQFF.

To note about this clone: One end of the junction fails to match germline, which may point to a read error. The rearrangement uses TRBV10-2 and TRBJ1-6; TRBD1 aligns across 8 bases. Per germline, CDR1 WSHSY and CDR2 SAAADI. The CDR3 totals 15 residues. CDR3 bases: TGCGCCACCAGTCCAGGGGGCGCGGTGGGATCACCCCTCCACTTT. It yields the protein CATSPGGAVGSPLHF.

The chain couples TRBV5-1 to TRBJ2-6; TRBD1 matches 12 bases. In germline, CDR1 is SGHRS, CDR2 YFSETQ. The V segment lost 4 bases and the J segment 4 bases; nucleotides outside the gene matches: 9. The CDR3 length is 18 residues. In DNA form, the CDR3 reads TGCGCCAGCAGCGCGGGACAGGGGGCTTCGTTGGGGGCCAACGTCCTGACTTTC. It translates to CASSAGQGASLGANVLTF.

CDR3: CASSYRDRGNTIYF. The CDR3 DNA is TGTGCCAGCAGCTACCGGGACAGGGGAAACACCATATATTTT. The chain employs TRBV7-9 and TRBJ1-3; the match to TRBD1 covers 8 bases. Germline V gene sequence: CDR1 SEHNR, CDR2 FQNEAQ (reference sequence). The CDR3 sequence is 14 residues long. J lost 4 bases, V lost 4 bases, and 3 bases had no gene match.

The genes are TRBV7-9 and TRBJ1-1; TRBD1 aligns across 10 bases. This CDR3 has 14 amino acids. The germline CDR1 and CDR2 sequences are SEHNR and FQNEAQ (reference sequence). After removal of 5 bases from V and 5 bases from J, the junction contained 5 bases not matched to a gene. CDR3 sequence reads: CASSLGTGETEAFF. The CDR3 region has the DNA TGTGCCAGCAGCCTGGGGACAGGGGAGACTGAAGCTTTCTTT.

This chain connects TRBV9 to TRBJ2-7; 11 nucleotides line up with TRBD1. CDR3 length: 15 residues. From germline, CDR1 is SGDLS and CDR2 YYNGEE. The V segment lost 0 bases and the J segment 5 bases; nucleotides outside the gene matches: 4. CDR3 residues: CASSVGGQGDDEQYF. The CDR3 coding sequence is TGTGCCAGCAGCGTAGGGGGACAGGGGGATGACGAGCAGTACTTC.

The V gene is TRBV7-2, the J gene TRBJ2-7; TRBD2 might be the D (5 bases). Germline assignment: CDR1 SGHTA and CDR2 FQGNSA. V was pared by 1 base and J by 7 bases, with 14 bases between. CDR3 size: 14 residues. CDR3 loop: CASSLVPSREEQYF. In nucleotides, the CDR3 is TGTGCCAGCAGCTTAGTCCCCTCCCGGGAAGAGCAGTACTTC.

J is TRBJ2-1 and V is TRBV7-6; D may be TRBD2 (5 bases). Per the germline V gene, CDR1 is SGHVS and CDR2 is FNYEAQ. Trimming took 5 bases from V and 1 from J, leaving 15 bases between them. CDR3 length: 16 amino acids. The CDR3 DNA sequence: TGTGCCAGCAGCCTTATCACTCGGGGATCCTACAATGAGCAGTTCTTC. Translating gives CASSLITRGSYNEQFF.

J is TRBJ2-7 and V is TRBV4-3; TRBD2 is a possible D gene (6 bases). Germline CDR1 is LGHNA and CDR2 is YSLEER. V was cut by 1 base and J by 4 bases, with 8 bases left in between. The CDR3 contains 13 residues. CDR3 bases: TGCGCCAGCAGCCAAGCGGGAGAGTACGAGCAGTACTTC. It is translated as CASSQAGEYEQYF.

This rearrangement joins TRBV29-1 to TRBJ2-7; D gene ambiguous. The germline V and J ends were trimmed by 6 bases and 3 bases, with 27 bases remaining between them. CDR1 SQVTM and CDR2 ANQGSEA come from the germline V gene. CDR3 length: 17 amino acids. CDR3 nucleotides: TGCAGCGTCGGAGAGCCCACCTCTGAACTATCCCTCTACGAGCAGTACTTC. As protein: CSVGEPTSELSLYEQYF.

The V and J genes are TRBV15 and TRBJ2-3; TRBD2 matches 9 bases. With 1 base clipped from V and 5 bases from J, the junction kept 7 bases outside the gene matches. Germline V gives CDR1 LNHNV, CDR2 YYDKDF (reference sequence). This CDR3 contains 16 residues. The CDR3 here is CATSRALAGVRDTQYF. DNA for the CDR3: TGTGCCACCAGCAGAGCGTTAGCGGGAGTACGAGATACGCAGTATTTT.

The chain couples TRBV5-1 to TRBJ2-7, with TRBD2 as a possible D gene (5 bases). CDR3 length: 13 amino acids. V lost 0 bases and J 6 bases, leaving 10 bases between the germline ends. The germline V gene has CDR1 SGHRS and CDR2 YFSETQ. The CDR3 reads CASSLEAVSEQYF. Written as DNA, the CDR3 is TGCGCCAGCAGCTTGGAAGCGGTCAGCGAGCAGTACTTC. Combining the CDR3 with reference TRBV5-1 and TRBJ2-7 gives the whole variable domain KAGVTQTPRYLIKTRGQQVTLSCSPISGHRSVSWYQQTPGQGLQFLFEYFSETQRNKGNFPGRFSGRQFSNSRSEMNVSTLELGDSALYLCASSLEAVSEQYFGPGTRLTVT.

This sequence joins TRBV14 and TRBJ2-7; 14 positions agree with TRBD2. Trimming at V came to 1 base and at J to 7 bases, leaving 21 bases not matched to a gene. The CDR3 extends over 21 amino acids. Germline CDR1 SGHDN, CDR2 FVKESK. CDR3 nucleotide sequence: TGTGCCAGCAGCCAAGTCTTCAGACAGGGGAGACTAGCGGGGGGGAGGAGGGAGCAGTACTTC. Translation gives CASSQVFRQGRLAGGRREQYF.

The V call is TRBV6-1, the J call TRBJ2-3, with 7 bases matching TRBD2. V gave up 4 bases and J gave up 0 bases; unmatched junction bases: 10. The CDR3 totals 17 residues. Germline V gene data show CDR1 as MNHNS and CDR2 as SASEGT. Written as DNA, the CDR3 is TGTGCCAGCAGTGGGGGAGGGGTAGCGGCTAGCACAGATACGCAGTATTTT. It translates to CASSGGGVAASTDTQYF.

This chain's CDR3 is CASSHTTQGTPYEQYF. The CDR3 DNA is TGCGCCAGCAGCCACACTACACAGGGGACCCCGTACGAGCAGTACTTC. The V call is TRBV4-1, the J call TRBJ2-7, with 7 bases identical to TRBD1. CDR3 length: 16 amino acids. Germline trimming cut 3 bases from V and 4 bases from J; bases unmatched to any gene: 12. Germline assignment: CDR1 MGHRA and CDR2 YSYEKL.

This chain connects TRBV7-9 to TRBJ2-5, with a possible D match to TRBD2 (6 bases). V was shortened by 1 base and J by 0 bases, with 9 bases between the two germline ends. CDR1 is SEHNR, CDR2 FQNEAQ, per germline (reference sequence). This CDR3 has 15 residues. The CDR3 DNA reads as TGTGCCAGCAGCTTAGTGGAGGGTTACCAAGAGACCCAGTACTTC. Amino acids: CASSLVEGYQETQYF.

The DNA for the CDR3 is TGTGCCAGCAGCCAAGATGGGGGACTAGCCCACCACAATGAGCAGTTCTTC. This encodes CASSQDGGLAHHNEQFF. This chain joins TRBV14 and TRBJ2-1, with 9 bases that match TRBD2. Germline lookup yields CDR1 SGHDN and CDR2 FVKESK. The V gene end was trimmed by 0 bases and the J gene end by 5 bases; junction bases not matched to a gene: 8. This CDR3 is 17 amino acids long.

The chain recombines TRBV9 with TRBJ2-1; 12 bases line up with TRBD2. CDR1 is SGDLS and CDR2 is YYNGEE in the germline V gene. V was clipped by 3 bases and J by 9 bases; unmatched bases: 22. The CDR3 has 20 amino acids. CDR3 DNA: TGTGCCAGCAGCGGCACAAAACACAATGGACTAGCGGGATATCCCCCTGAGCAGTTCTTC. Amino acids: CASSGTKHNGLAGYPPEQFF. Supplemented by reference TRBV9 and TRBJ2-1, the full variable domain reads DSGVTQTPKHLITATGQRVTLRCSPRSGDLSVYWYQQSLDQGLQFLIQYYNGEERAKGNILERFSAQQFPDLHSELNLSSLELGDSALYFCASSGTKHNGLAGYPPEQFFGPGTRLTVL.

The CDR3 loop is CASSFTGGNNQPQHF. The DNA for the CDR3 is TGCGCCAGCAGCTTTACAGGGGGCAACAATCAGCCCCAGCATTTT. This chain connects TRBV5-1 to TRBJ1-5; 9 bases match TRBD1. V shed 2 bases, J shed 3 bases, and the junction held 3 bases outside the gene matches. Germline V gene sequence: CDR1 SGHRS, CDR2 YFSETQ. CDR3 size: 15 residues.